These 28 T cell receptor beta chains were sequenced from one sample in a study of yellow fever vaccine responses in identical twins. TCRdb called the RT-PCR reads again in MiXCR, with one record for every CDR3 protein. The sample consists of approximately 13,000 distinct CDR3 sequences, roughly four fifths of them appearing once. This specimen was T cells from blood (PBMCs), unsorted or a sorted subset (not recorded which), taken before or after yellow fever vaccination (not recorded which). The receptor source for this set is a woman younger than 30 who received the yellow fever vaccine.

The chain carries TRBV11-1 and TRBJ2-2, with a tentative D call TRBD1 (5 bases). The CDR3 runs 18 residues. In germline, CDR1 is SGHAT, CDR2 FQDESV (reference sequence). The V and J ends lost 4 bases and 2 bases respectively, with 20 bases between them. The CDR3 loop is CASSSTLLDRDNTGELFF. In DNA, the CDR3 is TGTGCCAGCAGCTCCACCCTACTCGACAGAGACAACACCGGGGAGCTGTTTTTT.

The chain employs TRBV5-5 and TRBJ1-2, with 7 positions matching TRBD1. Germline V CDR1 and CDR2: SGHKS, YYEKEE (reference sequence). V trimming: 4 bases; J trimming: 11 bases; junction bases outside the gene matches: 14. This CDR3 contains 14 residues. CDR3 sequence reads: CASSEGQDLWGYTF. DNA for the CDR3: TGTGCCAGCAGCGAAGGACAGGATCTATGGGGGTACACCTTC.

The chain carries TRBV27 and TRBJ1-6; maybe TRBD1 (5 bases). V lost 6 bases, J lost 10 bases, and 13 bases lay in between. Germline V CDR1 and CDR2: MNHEY, SMNVEV (reference sequence). The length of the CDR3 is 13 residues. The chain's CDR3 is CASRGTGPSPLHF. The CDR3 region has the DNA TGTGCCAGCAGAGGGACGGGTCCCTCACCCCTCCACTTT.

The genes are TRBV30 and TRBJ2-2; D remains ambiguous. This CDR3 spans 13 amino acids. Germline values: CDR1 GTSNPN, CDR2 SVGIG (reference sequence). V dropped 0 bases and J dropped 5 bases, with 7 bases sitting between them. As DNA, the CDR3 is TGTGCCTGGAGTGTCGGCCTAACCGGGGAGCTGTTTTTT. This translates into CAWSVGLTGELFF.

The chain links TRBV20-1 to TRBJ2-1, with 8 bases fitting TRBD1. With V trimmed by 6 bases and J by 1 base, 5 bases remained unmatched. Germline loops: CDR1 DFQATT, CDR2 SNEGSKA (reference sequence). The CDR3 has 14 amino acids. The CDR3 spells CSARTGGSYNEQFF. The CDR3 bases are TGCAGTGCCAGAACAGGGGGTTCCTACAATGAGCAGTTCTTC.

This rearrangement joins TRBV29-1 to TRBJ2-2; D is unclear. The V gene lost 6 bases and the J gene lost 7 bases, with 3 bases spanning the gap. The CDR3 has 9 residues. The V gene's germline CDR1 is SQVTM and CDR2 ANQGSEA. The CDR3 here is CSVCGELFF. In nucleotides, the CDR3 is TGCAGCGTCTGCGGGGAGCTGTTTTTT.

The chain combines TRBV18 with TRBJ2-3, with TRBD2 matching 9 bases. This CDR3 region has 15 residues. V lost 3 bases and J lost 1; bases outside the gene matches: 2. Germline values: CDR1 KGHSH, CDR2 LQKENI. CDR3: CASSPVAGGTDTQYF. The CDR3 nucleotides read TGTGCCAGCTCACCTGTAGCGGGAGGCACAGATACGCAGTATTTT.

The J gene is TRBJ2-2, the V gene TRBV6-2 or TRBV6-3; D perhaps matches TRBD2 (6 bases). The ends were cut back, 2 bases at V and 6 bases at J, with 10 bases in the middle. Per germline, CDR1 MNHEY and CDR2 SVGEGT. This CDR3 is built from 14 residues. Here the CDR3 DNA reads TGTGCCAGCAGTTACGACGGGGAGGCCGGGGAGCTGTTTTTT. Protein: CASSYDGEAGELFF.

The V and J genes are TRBV5-4 and TRBJ2-7, with D perhaps matching TRBD2 (6 bases). Between the trimmed V and J ends, which lost 4 bases and 6 bases, there was a span of 14 bases. Germline V gene sequence: CDR1 SGHNT, CDR2 YYREEE (reference sequence). The CDR3 totals 13 residues. CDR3 protein: CASSLRTGVEQYF. The CDR3 DNA sequence: TGTGCCAGCAGCCTACGGACGGGGGTCGAGCAGTACTTC.

The rearrangement links TRBV11-1 to TRBJ2-3; D call uncertain. The CDR3 sequence is 15 residues long. V was clipped by 0 bases and J by 3 bases, with 10 bases between them. Germline V gene sequence: CDR1 SGHAT, CDR2 FQDESV (reference sequence). CDR3 coding DNA: TGTGCCAGCAGCTTAGCTTGGGCGAGGACAGATACGCAGTATTTT. Its translation is CASSLAWARTDTQYF.

This clonotype was detected only once. Sequence at one end of the junction differs from germline and may be a read error. The chain joins TRBV20-1 to TRBJ1-1; D is ambiguous. CDR1 is DFQATT, CDR2 SNEGSKA, per germline (reference sequence). The CDR3 runs to 14 residues. CDR3 loop: CSASKPGRNTKAFF. The CDR3, as DNA: TGCAGTGCCTCGAAGCCGGGTAGGAACACTAAAGCTTTCTTT.

The chain is built from TRBV19 and TRBJ2-1; D is perhaps TRBD2 (5 bases). Germline V lookup: CDR1 LNHDA, CDR2 SQIVND (reference sequence). V was shortened by 4 bases and J by 3 bases, with 7 bases between the two germline ends. The CDR3 consists of 13 residues. The CDR3, as DNA: TGTGCCAGTAGTAAGGAGGTCTACAATGAGCAGTTCTTC. It is translated as CASSKEVYNEQFF.

The CDR3: CATSRSGGAGYEQYF. The CDR3 DNA is TGTGCCACCAGCAGATCAGGGGGCGCAGGGTACGAGCAGTACTTC. The V and J genes are TRBV15 and TRBJ2-7; 8 bases are a match to TRBD1. Per germline, CDR1 LNHNV and CDR2 YYDKDF (reference sequence). The CDR3 is made up of 15 amino acids. V lost 2 bases to trimming and J lost 4 bases; unmatched junction nucleotides: 7.

The rearrangement links TRBV28 to TRBJ2-1; D unclear. V shed 3 bases and J shed 10 bases, with 7 bases lying between them. The CDR3 consists of 11 residues. Germline assignment: CDR1 MDHEN and CDR2 SYDVKM. The CDR3 region has the DNA TGTGCCAGCAGTTTTTCAACAGAGCAGTTCTTC. It specifies CASSFSTEQFF.

The chain joins TRBV11-2 to TRBJ2-2; 7 bases agree with TRBD1. CDR3 size: 14 residues. V was pared by 6 bases and J by 4 bases, with 5 bases of the junction left unmatched. Germline V lookup: CDR1 SGHAT, CDR2 FQNNGV. CDR3 sequence: CASRWDSRTGELFF. The DNA for the CDR3 is TGTGCCAGCAGGTGGGACAGCCGCACCGGGGAGCTGTTTTTT.

The table lists this clonotype with a few counts. A read error may produce the germline difference seen at one junction end. CDR3 sequence reads: CASSSGPTYEQYF. CDR3 nucleotides: TGTGCTAGCAGCTCCGGACCCACCTACGAGCAGTACTTC. The V call is TRBV7-7, the J call TRBJ2-7; D unresolved. The CDR3 has 13 amino acids. The germline V gene has CDR1 SSHAT and CDR2 FNYEAQ (reference sequence).

This clonotype was observed once. The CDR3 bases are TGTGCCAGCAGCTTAGATGGACTAGCGGGAGGGGAGACCCAGTACTTC. Translation gives CASSLDGLAGGETQYF. The chain carries TRBV11-2 and TRBJ2-5, with 15 bases fitting TRBD2. Germline-derived CDR1 and CDR2 are SGHAT and FQNNGV. This CDR3 has 16 amino acids. The ends lost 0 bases at V and 5 bases at J; junction bases unmatched: 1.

This sequence joins TRBV20-1 and TRBJ2-7, with D perhaps matching TRBD2 (5 bases). CDR1 is DFQATT and CDR2 is SNEGSKA in the germline V gene (reference sequence). The CDR3 loop spans 14 amino acids. V shed 2 bases and J shed 7 bases, with 18 bases lying between them. The CDR3 DNA is TGCAGTGCTAGATCCAGCGCACTAAGAGGGGAGCAGTACTTC. Residues: CSARSSALRGEQYF.

The chain has TRBV13 and TRBJ2-1; D is ambiguous. CDR1 and CDR2 from the germline V gene are PRHDT and FYEKMQ (reference sequence). The CDR3 sequence is 13 residues long. Trimming took off 5 bases at V and 7 bases at J, with 12 bases between the two ends. CDR3 nucleotide sequence: TGTGCCAGCAGCCTTCTCATTATAAATGAGCAGTTCTTC. As protein: CASSLLIINEQFF. Using reference TRBV13 and TRBJ2-1 for the parts outside the CDR3, the full variable domain is AAGVIQSPRHLIKEKRETATLKCYPIPRHDTVYWYQQGPGQDPQFLISFYEKMQSDKGSIPDRFSAQQFSDYHSELNMSSLELGDSALYFCASSLLIINEQFFGPGTRLTVL.

The rearrangement joins TRBV11-3 to TRBJ2-7, with D unclear. Trimming removed 6 bases at V and 1 base at J, with 13 bases between. The CDR3 runs to 14 residues. Germline CDR1 SGHNT, CDR2 YENEEA. CDR3 sequence reads: CASSRLATSYEQYF. The CDR3 DNA is TGTGCCAGCAGTCGACTGGCTACGTCCTACGAGCAGTACTTC. Based on the CDR3 plus reference TRBV11-3 and TRBJ2-7, the full variable domain is EAGVVQSPRYKIIEKKQPVAFWCNPISGHNTLYWYLQNLGQGPELLIRYENEEAVDDSQLPKDRFSAERLKGVDSTLKIQPAELGDSAVYLCASSRLATSYEQYFGPGTRLTVT.

The rearrangement uses TRBV2 and TRBJ2-7; 7 bases line up with TRBD1. Germline V gene sequence: CDR1 SNHLY, CDR2 FYNNEI. The V segment lost 8 bases and the J segment 2 bases; nucleotides outside the gene matches: 6. This CDR3 contains 13 residues. This CDR3 reads CASGNRGTYEQYV. Here the CDR3 DNA reads TGTGCCAGCGGCAACAGGGGAACCTACGAGCAGTACGTC.

The rearrangement links TRBV6-4 to TRBJ2-1; the match to TRBD2 covers 12 bases. The germline CDR1 and CDR2 sequences are MRHNA and SNTAGT. CDR3 length: 16 amino acids. The J segment lost 3 bases and the V segment lost 0 bases, leaving 0 bases of the junction unmatched. The CDR3: CASSDSTSGSYNEQFF. The CDR3 DNA follows: TGTGCCAGCAGTGACTCGACTAGCGGGAGCTACAATGAGCAGTTCTTC.

This clonotype turned up a few times. The J gene is TRBJ2-3, the V gene TRBV20-1; D uncertain. CDR3 length: 13 residues. V dropped 4 bases and J dropped 1 base, with 9 bases sitting between them. The germline CDR1 and CDR2 sequences are DFQATT and SNEGSKA (reference sequence). CDR3 protein: CSAMRTGTDTQYF. CDR3 DNA: TGCAGTGCTATGCGGACGGGCACAGATACGCAGTATTTT.

The gene calls are TRBV19 and TRBJ1-5; TRBD1 matches at 9 bases. This CDR3 has 17 residues. The V gene end was trimmed by 3 bases and the J gene end by 1 base; junction bases not matched to a gene: 7. The V gene's germline CDR1 is LNHDA and CDR2 SQIVND (reference sequence). The CDR3 DNA reads TGTGCCAGTAGTATTTCGACAGGGGGTAACAGCAATCAGCCCCAGCATTTT. Protein product: CASSISTGGNSNQPQHF.

The chain links TRBV4-3 to TRBJ1-6; 7 bases are a match to TRBD1. The CDR3 runs to 18 residues. The germline V gene encodes CDR1 LGHNA and CDR2 YSLEER. V trimming: 0 bases; J trimming: 2 bases; junction bases outside the gene matches: 7. DNA for the CDR3: TGCGCCAGCAGCCAAGATGTAGGAGGGGGCACCTATAATTCACCCCTCCACTTT. This codes for CASSQDVGGGTYNSPLHF.

The V and J genes are TRBV4-2 and TRBJ2-3; D gene uncertain. Germline CDR1 is LGHNA and CDR2 is YNFKEQ. The germline V and J ends were trimmed by 2 bases and 0 bases, with 9 bases remaining between them. The CDR3 has 15 residues. The CDR3 DNA reads TGTGCCAGCAGCCAAATTACCCTTAGCACAGATACGCAGTATTTT. Amino acids: CASSQITLSTDTQYF.

The J gene is TRBJ2-3, the V gene TRBV18, with D unclear. The CDR3 covers 13 residues. Germline lookup yields CDR1 KGHSH and CDR2 LQKENI. Trimming left V 2 bases short and J 6 bases short, with 9 bases between. In DNA form, the CDR3 reads TGTGCCAGCTCACCAATTCGGCGGGATACGCAGTATTTT. It specifies CASSPIRRDTQYF.

The genes are TRBV11-1 and TRBJ2-3, with a possible D match to TRBD2 (6 bases). The CDR3 covers 17 residues. Trimming removed 6 bases at V and 0 bases at J, with 19 bases between. Germline assignment: CDR1 SGHAT and CDR2 FQDESV (reference sequence). CDR3 sequence reads: CASSESLGLRSTDTQYF. The CDR3 DNA reads as TGTGCCAGCAGTGAAAGTCTGGGACTGAGGAGCACAGATACGCAGTATTTT.